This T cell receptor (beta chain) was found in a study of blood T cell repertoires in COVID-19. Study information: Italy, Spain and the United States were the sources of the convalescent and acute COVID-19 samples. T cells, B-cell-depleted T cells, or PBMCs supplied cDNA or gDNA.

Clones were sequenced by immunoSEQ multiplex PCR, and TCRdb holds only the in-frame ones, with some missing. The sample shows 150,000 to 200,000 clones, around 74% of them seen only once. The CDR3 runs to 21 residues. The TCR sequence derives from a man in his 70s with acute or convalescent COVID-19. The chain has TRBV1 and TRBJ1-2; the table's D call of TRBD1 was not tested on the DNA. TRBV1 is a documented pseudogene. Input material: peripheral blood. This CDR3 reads CTSSQESSEYRGVMVGEGYTF. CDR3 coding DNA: TGCACCAGCAGCCAAGAGTCATCCGAATACAGGGGGGTTATGGTTGGAGAGGGCTACACCTTC.